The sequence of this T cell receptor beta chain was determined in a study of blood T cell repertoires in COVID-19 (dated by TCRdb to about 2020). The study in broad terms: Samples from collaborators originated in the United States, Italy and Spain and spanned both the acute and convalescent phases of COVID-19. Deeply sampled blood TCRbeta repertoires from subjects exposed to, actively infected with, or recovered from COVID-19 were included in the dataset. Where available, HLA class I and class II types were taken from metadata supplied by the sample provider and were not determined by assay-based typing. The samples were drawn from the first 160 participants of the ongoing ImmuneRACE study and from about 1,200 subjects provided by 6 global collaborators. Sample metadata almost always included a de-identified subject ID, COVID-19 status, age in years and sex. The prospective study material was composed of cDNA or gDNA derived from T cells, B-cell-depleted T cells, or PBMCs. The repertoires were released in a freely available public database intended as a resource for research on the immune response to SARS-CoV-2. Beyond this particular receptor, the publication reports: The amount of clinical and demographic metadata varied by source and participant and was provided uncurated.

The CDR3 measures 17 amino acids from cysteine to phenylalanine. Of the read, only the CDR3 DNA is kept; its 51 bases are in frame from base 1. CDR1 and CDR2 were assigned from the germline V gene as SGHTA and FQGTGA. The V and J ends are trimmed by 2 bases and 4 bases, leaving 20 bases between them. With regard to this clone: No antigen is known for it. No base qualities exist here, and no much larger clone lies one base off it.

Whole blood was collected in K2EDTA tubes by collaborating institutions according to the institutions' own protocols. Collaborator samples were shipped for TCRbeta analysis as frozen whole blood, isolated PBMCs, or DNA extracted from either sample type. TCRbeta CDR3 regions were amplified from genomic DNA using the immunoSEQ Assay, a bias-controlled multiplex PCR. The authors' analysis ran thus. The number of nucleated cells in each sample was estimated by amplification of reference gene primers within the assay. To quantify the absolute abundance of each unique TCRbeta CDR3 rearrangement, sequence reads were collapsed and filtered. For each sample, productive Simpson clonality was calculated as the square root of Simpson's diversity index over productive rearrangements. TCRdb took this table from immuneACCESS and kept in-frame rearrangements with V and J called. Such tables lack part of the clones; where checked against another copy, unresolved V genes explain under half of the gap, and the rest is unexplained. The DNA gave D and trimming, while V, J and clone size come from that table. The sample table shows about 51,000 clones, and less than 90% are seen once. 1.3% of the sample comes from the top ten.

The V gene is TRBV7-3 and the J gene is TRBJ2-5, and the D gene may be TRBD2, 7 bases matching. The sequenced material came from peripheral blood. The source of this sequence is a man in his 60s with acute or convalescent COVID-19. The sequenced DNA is TGTGCCAGCAGCTTATACGGGGGGCCGTTGTCTAGAGAGACCCAGTACTTC. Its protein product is CASSLYGGPLSRETQYF.